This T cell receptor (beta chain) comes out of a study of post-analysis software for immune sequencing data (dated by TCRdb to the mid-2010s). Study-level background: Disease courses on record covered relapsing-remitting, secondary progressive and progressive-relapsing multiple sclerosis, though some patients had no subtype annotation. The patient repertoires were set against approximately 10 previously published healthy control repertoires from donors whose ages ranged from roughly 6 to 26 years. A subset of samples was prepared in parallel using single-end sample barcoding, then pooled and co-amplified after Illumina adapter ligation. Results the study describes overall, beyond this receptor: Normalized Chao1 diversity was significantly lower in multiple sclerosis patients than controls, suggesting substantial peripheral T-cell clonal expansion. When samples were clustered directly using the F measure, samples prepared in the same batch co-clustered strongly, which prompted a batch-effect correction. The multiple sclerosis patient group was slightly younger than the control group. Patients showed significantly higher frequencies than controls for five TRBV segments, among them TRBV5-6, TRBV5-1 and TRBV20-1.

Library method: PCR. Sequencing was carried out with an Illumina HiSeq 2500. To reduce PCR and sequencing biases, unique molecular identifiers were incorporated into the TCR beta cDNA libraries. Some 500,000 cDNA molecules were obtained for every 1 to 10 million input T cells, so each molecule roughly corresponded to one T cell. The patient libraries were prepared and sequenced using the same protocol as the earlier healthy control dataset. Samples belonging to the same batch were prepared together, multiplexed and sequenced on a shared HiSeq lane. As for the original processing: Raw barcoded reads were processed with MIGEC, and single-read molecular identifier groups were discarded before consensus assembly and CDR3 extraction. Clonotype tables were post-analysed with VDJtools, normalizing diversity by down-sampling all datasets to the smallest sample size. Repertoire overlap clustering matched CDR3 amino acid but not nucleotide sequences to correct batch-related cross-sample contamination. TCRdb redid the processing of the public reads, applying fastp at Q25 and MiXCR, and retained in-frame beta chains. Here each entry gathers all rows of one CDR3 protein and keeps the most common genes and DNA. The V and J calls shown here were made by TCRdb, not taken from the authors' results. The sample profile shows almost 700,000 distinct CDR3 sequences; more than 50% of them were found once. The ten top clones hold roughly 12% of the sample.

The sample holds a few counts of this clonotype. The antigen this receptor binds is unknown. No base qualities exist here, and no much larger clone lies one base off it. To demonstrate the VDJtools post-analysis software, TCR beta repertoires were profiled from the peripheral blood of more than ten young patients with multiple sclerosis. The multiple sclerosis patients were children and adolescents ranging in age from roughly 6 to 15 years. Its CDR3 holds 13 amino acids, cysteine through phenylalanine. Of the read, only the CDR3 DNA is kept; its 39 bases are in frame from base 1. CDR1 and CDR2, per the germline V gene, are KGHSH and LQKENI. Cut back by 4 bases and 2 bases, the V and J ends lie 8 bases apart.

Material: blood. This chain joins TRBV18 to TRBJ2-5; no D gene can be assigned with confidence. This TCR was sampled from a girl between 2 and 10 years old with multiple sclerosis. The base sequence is TGTGCCAGCTCACTGACGGAGCAAGAGACCCAGTACTTC. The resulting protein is CASSLTEQETQYF.